Presented here are 25 T cell receptor beta chains from one specimen sequenced in a study of blood T cell repertoires in COVID-19. Sequenced by immunoSEQ multiplex PCR; TCRdb stores in-frame clones only, minus some. The sample has more than 150,000 clones; approximately 90% are singletons. The sample consisted of peripheral blood. These receptors all stem from a man between 65 and 79 years old with active or convalescent COVID-19.

This clone was found once. The genes are TRBV5-4 and TRBJ1-1; possible D gene TRBD1, 5 bases. The CDR3 sequence is 14 residues long. The ends were cut back, 4 bases at V and 2 bases at J, with 12 bases in the middle. The germline V gene has CDR1 SGHNT and CDR2 YYREEE (reference sequence). Written as DNA, the CDR3 is TGTGCCAGCAGCCGCGACAGAAAAAACACTGAAGCTTTCTTT. Amino acids: CASSRDRKNTEAFF.

The genes are TRBV11-2 and TRBJ2-7; 7 nucleotides align to TRBD1. The CDR3 contains 15 residues. Germline trimming cut 1 base from V and 7 bases from J; bases unmatched to any gene: 10. Germline assignment: CDR1 SGHAT and CDR2 FQNNGV. CDR3 sequence (DNA): TGTGCCAGCAGCTTAGGACAGGGATCATATAAAGAGCAGTACTTC. Amino acid sequence: CASSLGQGSYKEQYF.

The CDR3 DNA sequence: TGCGCCAGCAGCTTGAATTTGTTAGCGGGGACCAACACCGGGGAGCTGTTTTTT. Translating gives CASSLNLLAGTNTGELFF. The chain employs TRBV5-1 and TRBJ2-2, with 8 bases fitting TRBD2. J gave up 2 bases and V 1 base, and 10 bases lay outside the gene matches. Germline assignment: CDR1 SGHRS and CDR2 YFSETQ. This CDR3 is 18 amino acids long.

The V and J genes are TRBV15 and TRBJ2-1; weak D call: TRBD1 (7 bases). Trimming cost V 8 bases and J 3 bases, with 14 bases left between them. The CDR3 is made up of 14 amino acids. Germline CDR1 LNHNV, CDR2 YYDKDF (reference sequence). The CDR3 sequence is CATGEDRNYNEQFF. The CDR3 region has the DNA TGTGCCACCGGGGAGGACAGGAACTACAATGAGCAGTTCTTC.

The rearrangement joins TRBV18 to TRBJ2-5; 8 bases agree with TRBD1. Losses at the gene ends were 5 bases for V and 2 bases for J; bases not matched to a gene: 4. Per germline, CDR1 KGHSH and CDR2 LQKENI. The length of the CDR3 is 14 residues. CDR3 DNA sequence: TGTGCCAGCTCAACTAACAGGGGGCAAGAGACCCAGTACTTC. This gives the protein CASSTNRGQETQYF.

This chain uses TRBV16 with TRBJ2-1; TRBD1 matches 8 bases. The V and J ends lost 4 bases and 4 bases, in that order; junction bases with no gene match: 9. Germline V gene data show CDR1 as KGHSY and CDR2 as FQNENV. This CDR3 comprises 16 residues. The DNA of the CDR3 is TGTGCCAGCAGCCGACCGGGACAGGAAGATTACAATGAGCAGTTCTTC. Its protein is CASSRPGQEDYNEQFF.

This clone was detected only once. The rearrangement links TRBV7-2 to TRBJ2-3, with D perhaps matching TRBD2 (5 bases). Trimming cost V 2 bases and J 4 bases, with 13 bases left between them. The CDR3 spans 15 residues. Germline V gene sequence: CDR1 SGHTA, CDR2 FQGNSA. CDR3 bases: TGTGCCAGCAGCTTAACTAGTAATAGTGCAGATACGCAGTATTTT. This encodes CASSLTSNSADTQYF.

The chain carries TRBV30 and TRBJ1-5, with D uncertain. Per the germline V gene, CDR1 is GTSNPN and CDR2 is SVGIG (reference sequence). CDR3 length: 13 amino acids. The V and J ends lost 2 bases and 0 bases respectively, with 5 bases between them. DNA for the CDR3: TGTGCCTGGAGTTCGGTTAGCAATCAGCCCCAGCATTTT. Translating gives CAWSSVSNQPQHF.

Here the CDR3 reads CASMTGLDKDRGQETQYF. The CDR3 DNA sequence: TGTGCCAGCATGACGGGGCTCGACAAAGACAGGGGACAAGAGACCCAGTACTTC. The chain combines TRBV2 with TRBJ2-5, with 8 bases matching TRBD1. Germline V lookup: CDR1 SNHLY, CDR2 FYNNEI. J was trimmed by 2 bases and V by 7 bases; bases with no gene match: 18. This CDR3 region has 18 residues. The full variable domain, its missing parts supplied by reference TRBV2 and TRBJ2-5, is EPEVTQTPSHQVTQMGQEVILRCVPISNHLYFYWYRQILGQKVEFLVSFYNNEISEKSEIFDDQFSVERPDGSNFTLKIRSTKLEDSAMYFCASMTGLDKDRGQETQYFGPGTRLLVL.

The genes are TRBV6-5 and TRBJ1-5; a possible D gene is TRBD1 (5 bases). The germline V gene encodes CDR1 MNHEY and CDR2 SVGAGI. V dropped 5 bases and J dropped 5 bases, with 16 bases sitting between them. The length of the CDR3 is 15 residues. The CDR3 protein is CASSPTREGYQPQHF. The CDR3 DNA follows: TGTGCCAGCAGTCCCACCCGGGAGGGGTATCAGCCCCAGCATTTT.

The V gene is TRBV10-3, the J gene TRBJ1-3; 7 nucleotides agree with TRBD1. The V segment lost 8 bases and the J segment 0 bases; nucleotides outside the gene matches: 4. The CDR3 sequence is 14 residues long. The germline V gene has CDR1 ENHRY and CDR2 SYGVKD. The CDR3 region is CAIGGQNSGNTIYF. The CDR3 DNA sequence: TGTGCCATCGGGGGACAGAACTCTGGAAACACCATATATTTT.

This clone was seen only a few times. This chain joins TRBV3-1 (or the pseudogene TRBV3-2) and TRBJ2-2; TRBD2 matches 10 bases. The CDR3 spans 16 residues. Germline V gene data show CDR1 as LGHDT and CDR2 as YNNKEL (reference sequence). Unmatched junction bases numbered 9, after V lost 6 bases and J lost 5 bases. The CDR3 DNA reads as TGTGCCAGCAGATCCAGCGGGGGGGCCCGGACCGGGGAGCTGTTTTTT. Translating it yields CASRSSGGARTGELFF.

This chain links TRBV7-2 with TRBJ2-7, with TRBD1 matching 8 bases. The CDR3 has 12 residues. V shed 4 bases, J shed 6 bases, and the junction held 2 bases outside the gene matches. Per germline, CDR1 SGHTA and CDR2 FQGNSA. This chain's CDR3 is CASSYTGGEQYF. The DNA for the CDR3 is TGTGCCAGCAGCTACACAGGGGGCGAGCAGTACTTC.

This clone appeared a single time. Here the CDR3 DNA reads TGTGCCTGGAGTGGAGTAGCGGGAGAGGTCTACGAGCAGTACTTC. As protein: CAWSGVAGEVYEQYF. V gene TRBV30 combines with J gene TRBJ2-7; 9 bases agree with TRBD2. The CDR3 runs 15 residues. Trimming took 1 base from V and 3 from J; bases not matched to a gene: 7. In germline, CDR1 is GTSNPN, CDR2 SVGIG (reference sequence).

The V gene is TRBV19, the J gene TRBJ2-1; possibly TRBD2 for D (5 bases). Germline V gives CDR1 LNHDA, CDR2 SQIVND (reference sequence). V shed 10 bases and J shed 0 bases, with 16 bases lying between them. CDR3 length: 15 residues. CDR3 loop: CATHGLGGSYNEQFF. The CDR3 DNA is TGTGCCACACACGGACTGGGTGGCTCCTACAATGAGCAGTTCTTC.

The V and J genes are TRBV5-6 and TRBJ2-7; a weak D match, TRBD2 (6 bases). The ends were cut back, 2 bases at V and 5 bases at J, with 11 bases in the middle. CDR3 length: 13 amino acids. The germline gives CDR1 SGHDT, CDR2 YYEEEE. In DNA form, the CDR3 reads TGTGCCAGCAGCTTTCCTAGCGCTAACGAGCAGTACTTC. This sequence encodes CASSFPSANEQYF. Full variable domain (missing parts from reference TRBV5-6 and TRBJ2-7): DAGVTQSPTHLIKTRGQQVTLRCSPKSGHDTVSWYQQALGQGPQFIFQYYEEEERQRGNFPDRFSGHQFPNYSSELNVNALLLGDSALYLCASSFPSANEQYFGPGTRLTVT.

The V and J genes are TRBV7-9 and TRBJ1-1, with D maybe TRBD1 (6 bases). The V gene's germline CDR1 is SEHNR and CDR2 FQNEAQ (reference sequence). V was shortened by 5 bases and J by 13 bases, with 17 bases between the two germline ends. The CDR3 sequence is 12 residues long. CDR3 region: CASSRNRESGFF. CDR3 bases: TGTGCCAGCAGCCGCAACAGGGAATCGGGTTTCTTT.

The V call is TRBV6-5, the J call TRBJ1-6, with 9 bases aligning to TRBD1. Per the germline V gene, CDR1 is MNHEY and CDR2 is SVGAGI. J was trimmed by 7 bases and V by 7 bases; bases with no gene match: 5. There are 14 residues in the CDR3. CDR3: CASNNRGRNSPLHF. The CDR3, as DNA: TGTGCCAGCAACAACAGGGGGCGAAATTCACCCCTCCACTTT.

The V call is TRBV28, the J call TRBJ2-7; 9 bases map to TRBD2. Germline V gene sequence: CDR1 MDHEN, CDR2 SYDVKM. The CDR3 totals 15 residues. V dropped 5 bases and J dropped 2; count of bases not matched to a gene: 7. CDR3 DNA sequence: TGTGCCAGCAGTAACGGCGGGGGGGGAGCCTACGAGCAGTACTTC. This encodes CASSNGGGGAYEQYF.

The rearrangement links TRBV27 to TRBJ2-5; possible D gene TRBD2, 6 bases. This CDR3 has 17 amino acids. The germline CDR1 and CDR2 sequences are MNHEY and SMNVEV (reference sequence). V was trimmed by 1 base and J by 4 bases, leaving 19 bases between them. The CDR3 is CASSLYRGSGTPETQYF. DNA of the CDR3: TGTGCCAGCAGTTTATATAGGGGTAGCGGAACCCCAGAGACCCAGTACTTC.

The CDR3 is CASRADRVSTGELFF. The CDR3 DNA follows: TGTGCCAGCAGAGCGGACAGGGTGAGCACCGGGGAGCTGTTTTTT. The chain carries TRBV6-6 and TRBJ2-2; 8 bases match TRBD1. Germline-derived CDR1 and CDR2 are MNHNY and SVGAGI (reference sequence). V was pared by 6 bases and J by 4 bases, with 7 bases of the junction left unmatched. This CDR3 comprises 15 residues.

In this sample, this clone turned up once. The chain uses TRBV30 and TRBJ2-3; weak D call: TRBD2 (6 bases). V gave up 2 bases and J gave up 2 bases, with 11 bases separating them. The germline CDR1 and CDR2 sequences are GTSNPN and SVGIG (reference sequence). The CDR3 is made up of 14 amino acids. The CDR3 DNA follows: TGTGCCTGGAGTTTGGGAGGCAACACAGATACGCAGTATTTT. This encodes CAWSLGGNTDTQYF.

This chain links TRBV19 with TRBJ1-1, with D unresolved. V gave up 3 bases and J gave up 2 bases, with 10 bases separating them. The CDR3 sequence is 14 residues long. From germline, CDR1 is LNHDA and CDR2 SQIVND (reference sequence). CDR3 coding DNA: TGTGCCAGTAGTATGAACGGAGATAACACTGAAGCTTTCTTT. It codes for CASSMNGDNTEAFF.

The chain has TRBV20-1 and TRBJ1-5, with a tentative D call TRBD1 (5 bases). V dropped 3 bases and J dropped 6 bases, with 12 bases sitting between them. The CDR3 is 13 residues long. Germline CDR1 and CDR2: DFQATT and SNEGSKA (reference sequence). The CDR3 coding sequence is TGCAGTGCTAGTCAAGGGGTCGGTCAGCCCCAGCATTTT. Its protein is CSASQGVGQPQHF.

The chain uses TRBV11-2 and TRBJ1-1; the match to TRBD1 covers 8 bases. The germline V gene has CDR1 SGHAT and CDR2 FQNNGV. There are 14 residues in the CDR3. Trimming took 6 bases from V and 1 from J; bases not matched to a gene: 4. CDR3 loop: CASSRQGRNTEAFF. The CDR3 coding sequence is TGTGCCAGCAGTAGACAGGGGAGGAACACTGAAGCTTTCTTT.